This T cell receptor beta chain was found in a study of CD8 T cells in ankylosing spondylitis. General study findings and limits: Typical of ankylosing spondylitis blood, it appeared, was a TCR beta motif of under 10 highly homologous variants. Some motif variants had been reported before (in reactive arthritis synovial fluid and blood).

One entry per CDR3 protein results from TCRdb running MiXCR on the 5' RACE reads. The data hold a few hundred thousand distinct CDR3 sequences, with 6% to 8.5% observed a single time. Details on this clonotype: Its antigen remains unknown.

Trimming stripped 1 base from V and 3 bases from J, with 16 bases between. CDR1 is DFQATT, CDR2 SNEGSKA, per germline (reference sequence). The CDR3 has 16 residues. The receptor was isolated from a male donor with ankylosing spondylitis. Sequenced sample: blood, either unsorted or a sorted T cell fraction (not recorded which). This chain uses TRBV20-1 with TRBJ2-1; D unclear. The CDR3 loop reads CSARGGIERIYNEQFF. The CDR3 nucleotides are TGCAGTGCTAGAGGGGGAATAGAACGCATCTACAATGAGCAGTTCTTC.